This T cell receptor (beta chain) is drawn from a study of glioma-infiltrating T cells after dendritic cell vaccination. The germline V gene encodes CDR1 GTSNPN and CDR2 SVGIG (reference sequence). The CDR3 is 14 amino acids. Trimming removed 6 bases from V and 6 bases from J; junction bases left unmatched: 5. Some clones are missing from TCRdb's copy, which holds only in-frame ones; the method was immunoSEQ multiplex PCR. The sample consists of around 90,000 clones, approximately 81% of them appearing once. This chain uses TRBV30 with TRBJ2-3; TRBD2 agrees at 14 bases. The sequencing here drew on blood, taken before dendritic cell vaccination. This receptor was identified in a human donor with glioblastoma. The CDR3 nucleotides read TGTGCCTGCAGACTAGCGGGGGGGTCCGATACGCAGTATTTT. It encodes CACRLAGGSDTQYF. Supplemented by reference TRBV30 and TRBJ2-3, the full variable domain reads SQTIHQWPATLVQPVGSPLSLECTVEGTSNPNLYWYRQAAGRGLQLLFYSVGIGQISSEVPQNLSASRPQDRQFILSSKKLLLSDSGFYLCACRLAGGSDTQYFGPGTRLTVL.